A selection of T cell receptor beta chains follows, all from one sample in a study of T cells in Graves' hyperthyroidism and ophthalmopathy. Each CDR3 protein is one row after TCRdb ran MiXCR on the multiplex PCR reads. The data show 200,000 to 250,000 distinct CDR3 sequences, about a sixth seen once. The sample comprised blood. All receptors come from a woman in her forties or fifties with Graves' hyperthyroidism. Both conserved end residues are part of each CDR3. Fields, in order: clone size, V gene, D gene, J gene, CDR3 protein, CDR3 DNA. The D gene is left open where the match is weak. A row's size may be missing; if present it is once, few, many or a size class.

abundance: NA; v_gene: TRBV11-2; d_gene: NA; j_gene: TRBJ2-7; CDR3aa: CASSPDPLPSYEQYF; CDR3nt: TGTGCCAGCAGCCCGGACCCCCTCCCCTCCTACGAGCAGTACTTC
abundance: many; v_gene: TRBV5-4; d_gene: TRBD2; j_gene: TRBJ2-7; CDR3aa: CASSSGTRVHEQYF; CDR3nt: TGTGCCAGCAGTTCCGGGACTAGGGTTCACGAGCAGTACTTC
abundance: many; v_gene: TRBV20-1; d_gene: TRBD1; j_gene: TRBJ2-3; CDR3aa: CSTLGQGSTDTQYF; CDR3nt: TGCAGTACCTTGGGACAGGGTAGCACAGATACGCAGTATTTT
abundance: many; v_gene: TRBV2; d_gene: TRBD1; j_gene: TRBJ2-7; CDR3aa: CASSLTGGEQYF; CDR3nt: TGTGCCAGCAGCCTCACAGGGGGCGAGCAGTACTTC
abundance: many; v_gene: TRBV6-1; d_gene: TRBD2; j_gene: TRBJ2-3; CDR3aa: CASSPRTSGALADTQYF; CDR3nt: TGTGCCAGCAGTCCCAGGACTAGCGGAGCACTGGCAGATACGCAGTATTTT
abundance: NA; v_gene: TRBV11-2; d_gene: NA; j_gene: TRBJ1-5; CDR3aa: CASSLDTLGKSNQPQHF; CDR3nt: TGTGCCAGCAGCCTGGACACCCTAGGGAAAAGCAATCAGCCCCAGCATTTT
abundance: many; v_gene: TRBV2; d_gene: TRBD1; j_gene: TRBJ2-1; CDR3aa: CASSQSGQIFHNEQFF; CDR3nt: TGTGCCAGCAGTCAGTCGGGACAGATATTCCACAATGAGCAGTTCTTC
abundance: many; v_gene: TRBV20-1; d_gene: NA; j_gene: TRBJ2-5; CDR3aa: CSARRGGEETQYF; CDR3nt: TGCAGTGCTAGGCGGGGCGGGGAGGAGACCCAGTACTTC
abundance: many; v_gene: TRBV15; d_gene: NA; j_gene: TRBJ1-2; CDR3aa: CATSRNEGGYGYTF; CDR3nt: TGTGCCACCAGCAGAAATGAGGGTGGCTATGGCTACACCTTC
abundance: few; v_gene: TRBV6-6; d_gene: NA; j_gene: TRBJ2-7; CDR3aa: CASSYSRETYYEQYF; CDR3nt: TGTGCCAGCAGTTACTCGCGCGAAACCTACTACGAGCAGTACTTC
abundance: NA; v_gene: TRBV7-6; d_gene: NA; j_gene: TRBJ1-5; CDR3aa: CASSPRGEGQPQHF; CDR3nt: TGTGCCAGCAGCCCGCGGGGAGAGGGTCAGCCCCAGCATTTT
abundance: many; v_gene: TRBV20-1; d_gene: TRBD2; j_gene: TRBJ2-1; CDR3aa: CSAMWTSGIYNEQFF; CDR3nt: TGCAGTGCTATGTGGACTAGCGGGATCTACAATGAGCAGTTCTTC
abundance: NA; v_gene: TRBV6-1; d_gene: TRBD2; j_gene: TRBJ2-1; CDR3aa: CASTTGGGLVQFF; CDR3nt: TGTGCCAGCACAACCGGGGGGGGGTTGGTGCAGTTCTTC
abundance: many; v_gene: TRBV25-1; d_gene: NA; j_gene: TRBJ1-5; CDR3aa: CASSDPTGNNQPQHF; CDR3nt: TGTGCCAGCAGTGATCCGACAGGAAACAATCAGCCCCAGCATTTT
abundance: many; v_gene: TRBV24-1; d_gene: TRBD1; j_gene: TRBJ1-5; CDR3aa: CATSDSSRAGGDQPQHF; CDR3nt: TGTGCCACCAGTGACTCAAGCCGGGCAGGGGGGGATCAGCCCCAGCATTTT
abundance: few; v_gene: TRBV28; d_gene: NA; j_gene: TRBJ1-4; CDR3aa: CASSPQERNEKLFF; CDR3nt: TGTGCCAGCAGTCCCCAAGAGCGAAATGAAAAACTGTTTTTT
abundance: few; v_gene: TRBV4-2; d_gene: NA; j_gene: TRBJ2-3; CDR3aa: CASSHGVGTDTQYF; CDR3nt: TGTGCCAGCAGCCACGGTGTCGGCACAGATACGCAGTATTTT
abundance: many; v_gene: TRBV6-2/TRBV6-3; d_gene: NA; j_gene: TRBJ2-7; CDR3aa: CASSSDYRYEQYF; CDR3nt: TGTGCCAGCAGTTCGGACTATCGCTACGAGCAGTACTTC
abundance: once; v_gene: TRBV25-1; d_gene: NA; j_gene: TRBJ1-2; CDR3aa: CASSDLGTRDGYTF; CDR3nt: TGTGCCAGCAGTGATCTAGGGACAAGGGATGGCTACACCTTC
abundance: NA; v_gene: TRBV6-7; d_gene: NA; j_gene: TRBJ1-2; CDR3aa: CASSTVYTF; CDR3nt: TGTGCCAGCAGTACAGTCTACACCTTC
abundance: few; v_gene: TRBV6-1; d_gene: TRBD2; j_gene: TRBJ2-7; CDR3aa: CASSATSGRYEQYF; CDR3nt: TGTGCCAGCAGTGCGACTAGCGGGAGATACGAGCAGTACTTC
abundance: NA; v_gene: TRBV5-1; d_gene: TRBD1; j_gene: TRBJ1-6; CDR3aa: CASSLGEGASPLHF; CDR3nt: TGCGCCAGCAGCTTGGGAGAGGGGGCATCACCCCTCCACTTT
abundance: NA; v_gene: TRBV6-1; d_gene: NA; j_gene: TRBJ1-1; CDR3aa: CASSAVAVPEAFF; CDR3nt: TGTGCCAGCAGTGCCGTCGCCGTCCCTGAAGCTTTCTTT